The sequence of this TCR beta chain was determined in a study of T-cell reconstitution after alpha-beta-depleted transplantation in children. Molecular barcoding with unique molecular identifiers was used for the TCRbeta library. TCRdb itself ran the PCR reads through MiXCR, one entry per CDR3 protein. The sample consists of approximately 590,000 distinct CDR3 sequences, 10% to 13% of them appearing once. The sequenced sample was PBMCs from the stem cell graft donor, obtained from the stem cell graft. The TCR originated in a human donor who donated a stem cell graft to a child with acute myeloid leukemia.

The CDR3 DNA is TGTGCCAGCAGCTTAAATTCGGTAACCGGGGAGCTGTTTTTT. Translation: CASSLNSVTGELFF. The rearrangement uses TRBV11-2 and TRBJ2-2; no clear D. Germline CDR1 is SGHAT and CDR2 is FQNNGV. The CDR3 contains 14 residues. The V gene lost 2 bases and the J gene lost 5 bases, with 9 bases spanning the gap. The full variable domain, completed using reference TRBV11-2 and TRBJ2-2, is EAGVAQSPRYKIIEKRQSVAFWCNPISGHATLYWYQQILGQGPKLLIQFQNNGVVDDSQLPKDRFSAERLKGVDSTLKIQPAKLEDSAVYLCASSLNSVTGELFFGEGSRLTVL.